The 21 T cell receptor beta chains given below trace back to one sample, sequenced in a study of CD8 T cells in ankylosing spondylitis. Study results and caveats: A motif of under ten highly homologous TCR beta variants was seen as apparently characteristic of ankylosing spondylitis blood.

TCRdb reanalysed the 5' RACE reads using MiXCR and keeps one entry per CDR3 protein. The data contain 300,000 to 400,000 distinct CDR3 sequences, approximately 20% of them singletons. Antigens of these TCRs are unknown. The sample comprised blood, either unsorted or a sorted T cell fraction (not recorded which). The receptors stem from a male donor with ankylosing spondylitis.

V gene TRBV29-1 combines with J gene TRBJ2-5; D is perhaps TRBD2 (6 bases). The CDR3 spans 19 residues. Trimming removed 5 bases from V and 2 bases from J, with 30 bases in between. In germline, CDR1 is SQVTM, CDR2 ANQGSEA. CDR3 nucleotides: TGCAGCGTTACAGCCTTTGCCCTCCCGTTATCGGGGGAACAAGAGACCCAGTACTTC. Its protein is CSVTAFALPLSGEQETQYF.

There are a few counts of this clonotype. J is TRBJ2-1 and V is TRBV4-1; D uncertain. The V end lost 4 bases, the J end lost 1 base, and 11 bases lay between the germline ends. CDR3 length: 15 amino acids. From germline, CDR1 is MGHRA and CDR2 YSYEKL. The CDR3 DNA reads TGCGCCAGCAGCCCACCGGGCAGGTCCTACAATGAGCAGTTCTTC. This sequence encodes CASSPPGRSYNEQFF.

The V gene is TRBV29-1, the J gene TRBJ2-3, with D perhaps matching TRBD1 or TRBD2 (5 bases each). The CDR3 extends over 14 amino acids. CDR1 and CDR2 (germline): SQVTM, ANQGSEA. CDR3 sequence: CTIAGTLGTDTQYF. The CDR3 coding sequence is TGCACCATTGCCGGGACCCTCGGCACAGATACGCAGTATTTT.

The CDR3 loop is CASSLNLQPTDTQYF. The CDR3 DNA is TGTGCCAGCAGCTTAAACTTACAGCCCACAGATACGCAGTATTTT. The chain combines TRBV7-9 with TRBJ2-3; D not resolved. The CDR3 contains 15 residues. Germline values: CDR1 SEHNR, CDR2 FQNEAQ (reference sequence). Deletions cut 2 bases from V and 2 bases from J, with 11 bases between.

This clonotype was detected many times. The chain couples TRBV5-1 to TRBJ2-7; 12 bases map to TRBD2. CDR3 size: 15 residues. Germline V gene sequence: CDR1 SGHRS, CDR2 YFSETQ. Trimming cost V 4 bases and J 3 bases; bases outside gene matches: 5. The CDR3: CASSIGLAGIYEQYF. DNA of the CDR3: TGCGCCAGCAGCATAGGACTAGCGGGAATCTACGAGCAGTACTTC.

This clonotype occurred a few times. The genes are TRBV20-1 and TRBJ2-1, with TRBD2 identical over 7 bases. The trim removed 1 base at V and 15 bases at J, leaving 15 bases unmatched. This CDR3 has 14 residues. In germline, CDR1 is DFQATT, CDR2 SNEGSKA (reference sequence). The CDR3 nucleotides read TGCAGTGCTAGAGTCGGGGGAGGGCCAAAAGCATGGTTCTTC. Amino acids: CSARVGGGPKAWFF.

This clonotype showed up just a few times. The CDR3 nucleotides read TGCGCCAGCAGCTTGGGGAGTGGGCGGGAGTACGGTACGCAGTATTTT. Its translation: CASSLGSGREYGTQYF. The V gene is TRBV5-1, the J gene TRBJ2-3, with 7 bases lining up with TRBD2. Germline-derived CDR1 and CDR2 are SGHRS and YFSETQ. This CDR3 has 16 amino acids. After removal of 0 bases from V and 8 bases from J, the junction contained 12 bases not matched to a gene.

CDR3 protein: CASSPRGTTDTQYF. CDR3 DNA: TGTGCCAGCTCACCGAGGGGTACAACAGATACGCAGTATTTT. The chain joins TRBV18 to TRBJ2-3; D may correspond to TRBD1 or TRBD2 (5 bases each). Germline V gene sequence: CDR1 KGHSH, CDR2 LQKENI. The CDR3 sequence is 14 residues long. Trimming pared 3 bases from V and 3 bases from J, leaving 10 bases between.

This clonotype was counted between two and nine times. This chain connects TRBV18 to TRBJ2-7; maybe TRBD1 (5 bases). Per germline, CDR1 KGHSH and CDR2 LQKENI. The CDR3 loop spans 15 amino acids. Trimming stripped 2 bases from V and 4 bases from J, with 15 bases between. DNA for the CDR3: TGTGCCAGCTCACCAAGGGGTACATCGCTGTACGAGCAGTACTTC. It specifies CASSPRGTSLYEQYF.

The chain combines TRBV28 with TRBJ1-2; possibly TRBD1 for D (5 bases). Trimming shortened V by 3 bases and J by 4 bases, and 12 bases separated the two germline ends. Looked up from germline, CDR1 is MDHEN and CDR2 is SYDVKM. This CDR3 comprises 14 residues. Written as DNA, the CDR3 is TGTGCCAGCAGTTTGGATGAGGGGCCCTATGGCTACACCTTC. Translation gives CASSLDEGPYGYTF.

The genes are TRBV12-3 or TRBV12-4 and TRBJ1-5; D is perhaps TRBD1 (6 bases). The V end lost 3 bases, the J end lost 3 bases, and 9 bases lay between the germline ends. The CDR3 is 14 amino acids. CDR3 amino acids: CASSLNRVNQPQHF. In DNA, the CDR3 is TGTGCCAGCAGTTTGAACAGGGTCAATCAGCCCCAGCATTTT.

As for this clonotype: At one boundary the junction diverges from the germline segment, which might be a read error. The genes are TRBV4-2 and TRBJ2-1; possibly TRBD1 for D (5 bases). Per the germline V gene, CDR1 is LGHNA and CDR2 is YNFKEQ. CDR3 length: 16 residues. The CDR3 loop is CASSQGQLLFGREQSF. The CDR3 nucleotides read TGTGCCAGCAGCCAAGGACAGTTACTCTTCGGCCGTGAGCAGTCCTTC.

This clonotype was found a few times. DNA for the CDR3: TGCAGTGCTACCAGGGGTAGCTTCCAAGAGACCCAGTACTTC. This gives the protein CSATRGSFQETQYF. The chain employs TRBV20-1 and TRBJ2-5; possibly TRBD1 for D (6 bases). There are 14 residues in the CDR3. The germline CDR1 and CDR2 sequences are DFQATT and SNEGSKA (reference sequence). V gave up 4 bases and J gave up 1 base, with 13 bases separating them.

V gene TRBV2 combines with J gene TRBJ2-7; 7 bases are shared with TRBD2. There are 13 residues in the CDR3. Per the germline V gene, CDR1 is SNHLY and CDR2 is FYNNEI. Trimming at V came to 9 bases and at J to 9 bases, leaving 14 bases not matched to a gene. The CDR3 nucleotides read TGTGCCAGTTCCGGGACTAACCCAAGTATGCAGTACTTC. Its protein is CASSGTNPSMQYF.

The sample holds a few counts of this clonotype. Germline is not matched at one junction end, which may reflect a read error. The J gene is TRBJ1-2, the V gene TRBV3-1; D remains unclear. This CDR3 has 13 residues. Looked up from germline, CDR1 is LGHDT and CDR2 is YNNKEL (reference sequence). CDR3 sequence reads: CASSPPGGMRYAF. In DNA, the CDR3 is TGTGCCAGCAGCCCCCCGGGAGGGATGCGCTACGCCTTC.

The chain has TRBV29-1 and TRBJ2-5, with D perhaps TRBD1 (5 bases). The CDR3 is made up of 12 amino acids. Deletions cut 3 bases from V and 10 bases from J, with 15 bases between. The germline CDR1 and CDR2 sequences are SQVTM and ANQGSEA. The CDR3 spells CSVDLTGSVQYF. The CDR3 DNA reads as TGCAGCGTTGACCTAACAGGCTCCGTCCAGTACTTC.

This clonotype was counted between two and nine times. CDR3 amino acids: CASSLPQGNSPLHF. Written as DNA, the CDR3 is TGTGCCAGCAGTTTACCACAGGGAAATTCACCCCTCCACTTT. V usage is TRBV28 and J usage is TRBJ1-6; a weak D match, TRBD1 (6 bases). The germline V gene has CDR1 MDHEN and CDR2 SYDVKM. The CDR3 has 14 residues. The ends were cut back, 2 bases at V and 7 bases at J, with 9 bases in the middle.

This clonotype was counted only a few times. The rearrangement links TRBV5-1 to TRBJ2-7, with D possibly being TRBD2 (7 bases). This CDR3 region has 15 residues. Germline CDR1 reads SGHRS; CDR2 reads YFSETQ. The V and J ends lost 3 bases and 2 bases respectively, with 15 bases between them. CDR3 residues: CASSSLGGAPYEQYF. The DNA for the CDR3 is TGCGCCAGCAGCTCCTTAGGGGGGGCTCCCTACGAGCAGTACTTC. Full variable domain (remainder filled in from reference TRBV5-1 and TRBJ2-7): KAGVTQTPRYLIKTRGQQVTLSCSPISGHRSVSWYQQTPGQGLQFLFEYFSETQRNKGNFPGRFSGRQFSNSRSEMNVSTLELGDSALYLCASSSLGGAPYEQYFGPGTRLTVT.

This clonotype showed up just a few times. The chain is built from TRBV9 and TRBJ2-2, with D possibly matching TRBD2 (5 bases). The CDR3 sequence is 17 residues long. Germline V CDR1 and CDR2: SGDLS, YYNGEE. The ends were cut back, 0 bases at V and 4 bases at J, with 16 bases in the middle. The CDR3 spells CASSVVGSGVSTGELFF. The CDR3 DNA reads TGTGCCAGCAGCGTAGTGGGGAGCGGAGTCAGCACCGGGGAGCTGTTTTTT.

This clonotype was seen more than once but under ten times. This chain uses TRBV28 with TRBJ1-2, with D tentatively TRBD1 (6 bases). The CDR3 extends over 15 amino acids. The V and J ends lost 7 bases and 4 bases respectively, with 19 bases between them. Germline V gene lookup returns CDR1 MDHEN and CDR2 SYDVKM. DNA of the CDR3: TGTGCCAGCATCCGGACCCAAGGGGGGGGCTATGGCTACACCTTC. Translated, it gives CASIRTQGGGYGYTF.

There are a few counts of this clonotype. The chain uses TRBV25-1 and TRBJ2-1, with D perhaps matching TRBD2 (6 bases). This CDR3 is 19 amino acids long. Trimming took 1 base from V and 0 from J, leaving 19 bases between them. Germline values: CDR1 MGHDK, CDR2 SYGVNS. CDR3 in DNA: TGTGCCAGCAGTGAATTTCCTCGGGTGGCGGGAAGCTCCTACAATGAGCAGTTCTTC. Translation gives CASSEFPRVAGSSYNEQFF.